These 31 T cell receptor beta chains originate from one sample sequenced in a study of shared clonotypes between healthy human individuals. Assay used: immunoSEQ multiplex PCR; TCRdb lists only in-frame clones, some missing. This table holds roughly 1,000,000 clones, roughly 74% found once. Specimen: memory CD4+ T cells from PBMCs. Subset denoted: CD45RA-negative fraction. The receptors come from a man aged 18 to 29 in good health. Some clones in this sample may be carry-over from other donors' samples.

This chain uses TRBV7-9 with TRBJ2-1; D remains ambiguous. V gave up 1 base and J gave up 13 bases, with 14 bases separating them. The CDR3 is 13 amino acids. Germline V gene sequence: CDR1 SEHNR, CDR2 FQNEAQ (reference sequence). The DNA of the CDR3 is TGTGCCAGCAGCTTAGTCGGTGCTTTGGCCCAGTTCTTC. The encoded protein is CASSLVGALAQFF.

This sequence joins TRBV19 and TRBJ2-3; 10 bases are shared with TRBD2. The V gene's germline CDR1 is LNHDA and CDR2 SQIVND (reference sequence). J lost 3 bases, V lost 9 bases, and 3 bases had no gene match. This CDR3 is 13 amino acids long. The DNA for the CDR3 is TGTGCCAGCTCTAGCGGGAGTACAGATACGCAGTATTTT. As protein: CASSSGSTDTQYF.

The J gene is TRBJ1-3, the V gene TRBV7-9, with D unresolved. Germline-derived CDR1 and CDR2 are SEHNR and FQNEAQ (reference sequence). CDR3 size: 13 residues. The V end lost 11 bases, the J end lost 1 base, and 12 bases lay between the germline ends. The CDR3 bases are TGTGCCGGGGAGACGGCTTCTGGAAACACCATATATTTT. Translated, it gives CAGETASGNTIYF.

J is TRBJ2-7 and V is TRBV21-1; no DNA check was done on the table's D call, TRBD1. TRBV21-1 is a pseudogene locus. The CDR3 totals 16 residues. The DNA of the CDR3 is TGTGCCAGCAGCAAAGCCAGGGCCCCCTTCTCCTACGAGCAGTACTTC. Amino acid sequence: CASSKARAPFSYEQYF.

The chain has TRBV5-1 and TRBJ2-1; TRBD1 aligns across 7 bases. V shed 0 bases, J shed 0 bases, and the junction held 3 bases outside the gene matches. Germline CDR1 is SGHRS and CDR2 is YFSETQ. The CDR3 sequence is 16 residues long. The CDR3: CASSLVGTVSYNEQFF. In DNA, the CDR3 is TGCGCCAGCAGCTTGGTCGGGACAGTCTCCTACAATGAGCAGTTCTTC.

This clone has a single count. This chain connects TRBV7-6 to TRBJ2-1; 8 bases are shared with TRBD2. Germline loops: CDR1 SGHVS, CDR2 FNYEAQ. V lost 5 bases and J lost 8; bases outside the gene matches: 14. The CDR3 has 16 amino acids. CDR3 region: CASSPNGREVRHEQFF. The CDR3 bases are TGTGCCAGCAGCCCCAACGGGCGGGAGGTCCGCCATGAGCAGTTCTTC.

The V call is TRBV5-1, the J call TRBJ2-5; no firm D call. This CDR3 is built from 16 residues. Germline lookup yields CDR1 SGHRS and CDR2 YFSETQ. Trimming shortened V by 0 bases and J by 0 bases, and 12 bases separated the two germline ends. The CDR3 is CASSLGYSWYQETQYF. CDR3 bases: TGCGCCAGCAGCTTGGGGTATTCATGGTACCAAGAGACCCAGTACTTC.

The chain uses TRBV6-4 and TRBJ2-3; weak D call: TRBD2 (5 bases). This CDR3 spans 15 amino acids. V was shortened by 0 bases and J by 4 bases, with 11 bases between the two germline ends. From germline, CDR1 is MRHNA and CDR2 SNTAGT. The CDR3: CASSDSKGGPDTQYF. The CDR3 DNA sequence: TGTGCCAGCAGTGACTCGAAGGGCGGGCCAGATACGCAGTATTTT.

The chain carries TRBV7-9 and TRBJ1-5, with D possibly being TRBD1 (5 bases). This CDR3 has 14 amino acids. CDR1 is SEHNR and CDR2 is FQNEAQ in the germline V gene (reference sequence). V was trimmed by 5 bases and J by 2 bases, leaving 10 bases between them. CDR3: CASSPGDGNQPQHF. The CDR3 DNA reads TGTGCCAGCAGCCCGGGGGATGGCAATCAGCCCCAGCATTTT.

The V and J genes are TRBV7-3 and TRBJ2-7; TRBD2 matches 15 bases. In germline, CDR1 is SGHTA, CDR2 FQGTGA. The V segment lost 5 bases and the J segment 1 base; nucleotides outside the gene matches: 12. CDR3 length: 19 amino acids. The CDR3 here is CASSPQSGLAGGRSYEQYF. CDR3 coding DNA: TGTGCCAGCAGCCCCCAAAGTGGACTAGCGGGAGGGAGATCCTACGAGCAGTACTTC. The full variable domain, with the rest looked up from reference TRBV7-3 and TRBJ2-7, is GAGVSQTPSNKVTEKGKYVELRCDPISGHTALYWYRQSLGQGPEFLIYFQGTGAADDSGLPNDRFFAVRPEGSVSTLKIQRTERGDSAVYLCASSPQSGLAGGRSYEQYFGPGTRLTVT.

J is TRBJ2-3 and V is TRBV18; D uncertain. Trimming cost V 6 bases and J 6 bases, with 16 bases left between them. This CDR3 has 14 residues. Germline loops: CDR1 KGHSH, CDR2 LQKENI. The CDR3 protein is CASSPPQTRDTQYF. CDR3 bases: TGTGCCAGCTCCCCCCCCCAAACAAGGGATACGCAGTATTTT. The whole variable domain, filled in from reference TRBV18 and TRBJ2-3, reads NAGVMQNPRHLVRRRGQEARLRCSPMKGHSHVYWYRQLPEEGLKFMVYLQKENIIDESGMPKERFSAEFPKEGPSILRIQQVVRGDSAAYFCASSPPQTRDTQYFGPGTRLTVL.

The chain combines TRBV28 with TRBJ2-3; no reliable D call. Germline values: CDR1 MDHEN, CDR2 SYDVKM. The CDR3 is made up of 14 amino acids. V lost 6 bases and J lost 1, with 11 bases in between. CDR3 in amino acids: CASSPLSGTDTQYF. CDR3 in DNA: TGTGCCAGCAGCCCTTTGAGTGGCACAGATACGCAGTATTTT.

V usage is TRBV30 and J usage is TRBJ1-1; D perhaps matches TRBD1 (6 bases). CDR1 and CDR2 from the germline V gene are GTSNPN and SVGIG (reference sequence). The V end was cut by 2 bases, the J end by 6 bases, with 10 bases between. This CDR3 has 12 residues. CDR3 in amino acids: CAWSPEGAEAFF. DNA for the CDR3: TGTGCCTGGAGTCCCGAGGGGGCTGAAGCTTTCTTT.

The rearrangement links TRBV5-1 to TRBJ2-7; 9 bases fit TRBD1. With 0 bases clipped from V and 7 bases from J, the junction kept 8 bases outside the gene matches. Germline CDR1 and CDR2: SGHRS and YFSETQ. The CDR3 has 15 amino acids. This chain's CDR3 is CASSLGGTGRVEQYF. CDR3 DNA sequence: TGCGCCAGCAGCTTGGGCGGGACAGGGAGGGTTGAGCAGTACTTC.

V and J are TRBV28 and TRBJ2-1, with 10 bases fitting TRBD2. Germline CDR1 is MDHEN and CDR2 is SYDVKM. The V and J ends lost 2 bases and 9 bases, in that order; junction bases with no gene match: 10. The CDR3 has 16 amino acids. Here the CDR3 reads CASSLSTSGRGGEQFF. CDR3 nucleotides: TGTGCCAGCAGTTTAAGCACCAGCGGGAGGGGGGGTGAGCAGTTCTTC.

The sample holds a few counts of this clone. The rearrangement uses TRBV4-2 and TRBJ2-5; no clear D. The CDR3 runs to 15 residues. Germline V gene lookup returns CDR1 LGHNA and CDR2 YNFKEQ. Trimming stripped 0 bases from V and 2 bases from J, with 10 bases between. CDR3 in DNA: TGTGCCAGCAGCCAAGATTTCAGTCCGCAAGAGACCCAGTACTTC. Protein: CASSQDFSPQETQYF.

In DNA, the CDR3 is TGTGCCAGCAGCCTCAACGCGTACCAAGAGACCCAGTACTTC. This sequence encodes CASSLNAYQETQYF. This rearrangement joins TRBV7-6 to TRBJ2-5, with unresolved D. Germline V gene data show CDR1 as SGHVS and CDR2 as FNYEAQ. This CDR3 is built from 14 residues. Trimming pared 5 bases from V and 0 bases from J, leaving 10 bases between. The variable domain in full, completed from reference TRBV7-6 and TRBJ2-5, reads GAGVSQSPRYKVTKRGQDVALRCDPISGHVSLYWYRQALGQGPEFLTYFNYEAQQDKSGLPNDRFSAERPEGSISTLTIQRTEQRDSAMYRCASSLNAYQETQYFGPGTRLLVL.

This clone was detected once. The chain couples TRBV6-1 to TRBJ2-5; D not certain. The CDR3 spans 12 residues. The V gene's germline CDR1 is MNHNS and CDR2 SASEGT. With 5 bases removed from V and 5 bases from J, the gap between germline ends came to 9 bases. CDR3 bases: TGTGCCAGCAGTAACAGTTGGGAGACCCAGTACTTC. Translation gives CASSNSWETQYF.

This chain connects TRBV19 to TRBJ1-1; 10 bases map to TRBD1. Germline V gives CDR1 LNHDA, CDR2 SQIVND (reference sequence). Trimming took 5 bases from V and 5 from J; bases not matched to a gene: 8. The CDR3 runs 15 residues. The chain's CDR3 is CASSYRDRGGTEAFF. Here the CDR3 DNA reads TGTGCCAGTAGTTACCGGGACAGGGGAGGAACTGAAGCTTTCTTT.

The chain couples TRBV28 to TRBJ2-7, with 7 bases matching TRBD2. The J segment lost 5 bases and the V segment lost 3 bases, leaving 13 bases of the junction unmatched. The CDR3 has 16 amino acids. Germline assignment: CDR1 MDHEN and CDR2 SYDVKM. This chain's CDR3 is CASSFPRAGKVHEQYF. The CDR3, as DNA: TGTGCCAGCAGTTTCCCCCGAGCGGGGAAAGTCCACGAGCAGTACTTC.

In DNA form, the CDR3 reads TGTGCCAGCAGCGTAGGAGGACAGGGGGCTCTCTACGAGCAGTACTTC. Its translation: CASSVGGQGALYEQYF. The chain recombines TRBV9 with TRBJ2-7; 11 bases match TRBD1. The CDR3 sequence is 16 residues long. J was trimmed by 3 bases and V by 0 bases; bases with no gene match: 5. Germline CDR1 reads SGDLS; CDR2 reads YYNGEE.

The chain combines TRBV28 with TRBJ1-5; 9 bases match TRBD1. Per the germline V gene, CDR1 is MDHEN and CDR2 is SYDVKM. V lost 2 bases and J lost 6; bases outside the gene matches: 8. CDR3 length: 16 amino acids. The CDR3: CASSLVRTGVPQPQHF. The DNA of the CDR3 is TGTGCCAGCAGTTTAGTCAGGACAGGGGTGCCTCAGCCCCAGCATTTT.

The chain couples TRBV5-4 to TRBJ2-2; either TRBD1 or TRBD2 may fit D (5 bases each). The CDR3 sequence is 16 residues long. Trimming took 0 bases from V and 0 from J, leaving 9 bases between them. Per germline, CDR1 SGHNT and CDR2 YYREEE (reference sequence). CDR3 region: CASSLGGGSNTGELFF. In DNA form, the CDR3 reads TGTGCCAGCAGCTTGGGTGGGGGTTCGAACACCGGGGAGCTGTTTTTT.

The chain carries TRBV7-2 and TRBJ2-2, with D maybe TRBD2 (5 bases). CDR3 length: 13 amino acids. Germline loops: CDR1 SGHTA, CDR2 FQGNSA. V was cut by 3 bases and J by 6 bases, with 8 bases left in between. The CDR3 is CASSLTEAGELFF. The CDR3 DNA follows: TGTGCCAGCAGCTTGACGGAGGCCGGGGAGCTGTTTTTT.

This clone was recorded at least ten times. Different DNA sequences within this sample yield the same CDR3. The chain has TRBV7-8 and TRBJ2-7, with D perhaps TRBD1 (6 bases). Germline V gives CDR1 SGHVS, CDR2 FQNEAQ. CDR3 length equals 14 residues. V was trimmed by 1 base and J by 3 bases, leaving 10 bases between them. The CDR3 sequence is CASSLGTVNYEQYF. CDR3 bases: TGTGCCAGCAGCTTAGGGACAGTAAACTACGAGCAGTACTTC.

The gene calls are TRBV6-1 and TRBJ2-7, with 8 nucleotides matching TRBD1. Germline trimming cut 3 bases from V and 0 bases from J; bases unmatched to any gene: 4. The CDR3 consists of 15 residues. Germline lookup yields CDR1 MNHNS and CDR2 SASEGT. The chain's CDR3 is CASSDRGRLSYEQYF. The CDR3 nucleotides read TGTGCCAGCAGTGACAGGGGGCGTCTCTCCTACGAGCAGTACTTC.

The chain is built from TRBV28 and TRBJ2-2; 8 nucleotides align to TRBD2. The CDR3 covers 16 residues. Germline V gives CDR1 MDHEN, CDR2 SYDVKM. The V segment lost 6 bases and the J segment 5 bases; nucleotides outside the gene matches: 11. DNA of the CDR3: TGTGCCAGCAGGTCGGGAGCGGGAGTCCGGACCGGGGAGCTGTTTTTT. Translating gives CASRSGAGVRTGELFF.

In the case of this clone: Other DNA sequences of this sample code for an identical CDR3. The J gene is TRBJ1-2, the V gene TRBV28, with D unclear. CDR1 MDHEN and CDR2 SYDVKM come from the germline V gene. Trimming left V 2 bases short and J 8 bases short, with 9 bases between. The CDR3 consists of 12 residues. The CDR3 loop reads CASSLRGDGYTF. The CDR3 nucleotides read TGTGCCAGCAGTTTACGGGGTGACGGCTACACCTTC.

Note on this clone: This specimen includes other DNA sequences encoding the same CDR3. The V and J genes are TRBV28 and TRBJ1-1; D remains unclear. Germline-derived CDR1 and CDR2 are MDHEN and SYDVKM. CDR3 size: 12 residues. V was clipped by 6 bases and J by 1 base, with 6 bases between them. CDR3 sequence: CASRSGNTEAFF. In DNA form, the CDR3 reads TGTGCCAGCAGGTCAGGGAACACTGAAGCTTTCTTT.

The V gene is TRBV15, the J gene TRBJ2-1; TRBD2 matches at 11 bases. After removal of 1 base from V and 10 bases from J, the junction contained 12 bases not matched to a gene. CDR3 length: 17 amino acids. CDR1 and CDR2 (germline): LNHNV, YYDKDF (reference sequence). In DNA form, the CDR3 reads TGTGCCACCAGCAGAGCCCCGTTTCTAGCGGGAGGAGAGGAGCAGTTCTTC. Amino acids: CATSRAPFLAGGEEQFF.

To note about this clone: In the same sample, other DNA sequences code for this CDR3. The V and J genes are TRBV18 and TRBJ1-2; D is possibly TRBD1 (5 bases). This CDR3 is built from 14 residues. The V end lost 0 bases, the J end lost 3 bases, and 8 bases lay between the germline ends. Germline V gives CDR1 KGHSH, CDR2 LQKENI. CDR3 residues: CASSPPGRDYGYTF. As DNA, the CDR3 is TGTGCCAGCTCACCACCGGGCAGGGACTATGGCTACACCTTC.